A single sample gave rise to the 16 T cell receptor beta chains below, sequenced in a study of blood T cell repertoires in COVID-19. Here immunoSEQ multiplex PCR was the method, and the copy in TCRdb shows in-frame clones only, minus some. Of approximately 190,000 clones detected, approximately 90% appear once; the ten largest clones hold 5.5% to 7%. The specimen sequenced was peripheral blood. These receptor sequences come from a woman in her 40s who had recovered from COVID-19.

This chain uses TRBV3-1 (or the pseudogene TRBV3-2) with TRBJ2-3, with 7 bases identical to TRBD2. V gave up 1 base and J gave up 5 bases; unmatched junction bases: 6. This CDR3 has 15 residues. CDR1 and CDR2 (germline): LGHDT, YNNKEL (reference sequence). This chain's CDR3 is CASSQGGGPGDTQYF. CDR3 sequence (DNA): TGTGCCAGCAGCCAAGGGGGGGGACCGGGAGATACGCAGTATTTT.

The chain combines TRBV5-1 with TRBJ2-3; no firm D call. This CDR3 comprises 13 residues. V was shortened by 3 bases and J by 0 bases, with 5 bases between the two germline ends. Looked up from germline, CDR1 is SGHRS and CDR2 is YFSETQ. For the CDR3, the DNA is TGCGCCAGCAGCTCTTCTAGCACAGATACGCAGTATTTT. Encoded protein: CASSSSSTDTQYF.

J is TRBJ1-2 and V is TRBV30, with D uncertain. V was trimmed by 2 bases and J by 8 bases, leaving 9 bases between them. CDR3 length: 11 residues. CDR1 is GTSNPN and CDR2 is SVGIG in the germline V gene (reference sequence). Written as DNA, the CDR3 is TGTGCCTGGAGTACTAGGGTCGGCTACACCTTC. Its protein is CAWSTRVGYTF.

The J gene is TRBJ1-1, the V gene TRBV6-5, with 7 bases that match TRBD1. CDR3 length: 14 amino acids. Trimming took 7 bases from V and 1 from J; bases not matched to a gene: 6. Germline-derived CDR1 and CDR2 are MNHEY and SVGAGI. The CDR3 spells CASTQGQTNTEAFF. Here the CDR3 DNA reads TGTGCCAGCACCCAGGGACAGACGAACACTGAAGCTTTCTTT.

The chain employs TRBV3-1 (or the pseudogene TRBV3-2) and TRBJ1-1; D call uncertain. V lost 0 bases to trimming and J lost 11 bases, with 16 bases between them. This CDR3 spans 14 amino acids. Germline loops: CDR1 LGHDT, CDR2 YNNKEL (reference sequence). The CDR3 DNA is TGTGCCAGCAGCCAAGATCCGGTAATTCCCACGGCTTTCTTT. It specifies CASSQDPVIPTAFF.

The chain links TRBV5-1 to TRBJ2-2, with a possible D match to TRBD1 (6 bases). The CDR3 has 15 residues. Trimming removed 2 bases at V and 7 bases at J, with 15 bases between. CDR1 SGHRS and CDR2 YFSETQ come from the germline V gene. The CDR3 DNA reads as TGCGCCAGCAGCTTACAGGGACAACAAAACGGGGAGCTGTTTTTT. It yields the protein CASSLQGQQNGELFF.

This chain links TRBV9 with TRBJ1-1, with 9 bases lining up with TRBD1. The V segment lost 3 bases and the J segment 2 bases; nucleotides outside the gene matches: 5. The CDR3 extends over 15 amino acids. Germline V CDR1 and CDR2: SGDLS, YYNGEE. The CDR3 spells CASSATGGTNTEAFF. CDR3 sequence (DNA): TGTGCCAGCAGCGCTACAGGGGGCACCAACACTGAAGCTTTCTTT.

The chain uses TRBV11-2 and TRBJ2-1; 13 nucleotides agree with TRBD2. The CDR3 covers 19 residues. Germline V gene data show CDR1 as SGHAT and CDR2 as FQNNGV. V gave up 3 bases and J gave up 0 bases; unmatched junction bases: 8. CDR3 DNA sequence: TGTGCCAGCAGCTTTCTCGGGACTAGCGGGACAAGCTCCTACAATGAGCAGTTCTTC. It yields the protein CASSFLGTSGTSSYNEQFF.

The chain carries TRBV6-5 and TRBJ1-5; unclear D gene. The germline CDR1 and CDR2 sequences are MNHEY and SVGAGI. V was shortened by 7 bases and J by 9 bases, with 10 bases between the two germline ends. The CDR3 extends over 11 amino acids. The CDR3 is CASMEDGPQHF. DNA of the CDR3: TGTGCCAGCATGGAGGACGGGCCCCAGCATTTT.

This clone appeared a few times. The chain recombines TRBV3-1 (or the pseudogene TRBV3-2) with TRBJ1-5; 8 bases fit TRBD1. Per germline, CDR1 LGHDT and CDR2 YNNKEL (reference sequence). Losses at the gene ends were 4 bases for V and 4 bases for J; bases not matched to a gene: 0. This CDR3 spans 13 amino acids. This CDR3 reads CASSRTGNQPQHF. The CDR3 nucleotides read TGTGCCAGCAGCCGGACAGGGAATCAGCCCCAGCATTTT.

The J gene is TRBJ2-2, the V gene TRBV5-1; maybe TRBD2 (5 bases). In germline, CDR1 is SGHRS, CDR2 YFSETQ. This CDR3 is 14 amino acids long. V lost 4 bases and J lost 6, with 13 bases in between. This chain's CDR3 is CASSEDLSAGELFF. The DNA of the CDR3 is TGCGCCAGCAGCGAGGACTTGAGCGCCGGGGAGCTGTTTTTT.

The gene calls are TRBV5-1 and TRBJ2-5; tentatively, D is TRBD1 (6 bases). Between the trimmed V and J ends, which lost 4 bases and 10 bases, there was a span of 20 bases. CDR3 length: 14 amino acids. Germline V gene lookup returns CDR1 SGHRS and CDR2 YFSETQ. The CDR3 DNA reads TGCGCCAGCAGCCCAGGACATACCCAGGGGCTCCAGTACTTC. Translating gives CASSPGHTQGLQYF.

This chain uses TRBV5-6 with TRBJ1-2, with a possible D match to TRBD1 (6 bases). The ends were cut back, 4 bases at V and 3 bases at J, with 7 bases in the middle. Germline CDR1 and CDR2: SGHDT and YYEEEE. This CDR3 has 12 amino acids. CDR3 protein: CASSRQDYGYTF. The CDR3 DNA reads TGTGCCAGCAGCCGACAGGACTATGGCTACACCTTC. The variable domain in full, with the rest retrieved from reference TRBV5-6 and TRBJ1-2, is DAGVTQSPTHLIKTRGQQVTLRCSPKSGHDTVSWYQQALGQGPQFIFQYYEEEERQRGNFPDRFSGHQFPNYSSELNVNALLLGDSALYLCASSRQDYGYTFGSGTRLTVV.

The V gene is TRBV10-3, the J gene TRBJ1-6, with TRBD1 matching 8 bases. This CDR3 is 15 amino acids long. Trimming took 4 bases from V and 5 from J; bases not matched to a gene: 4. CDR1 and CDR2 from the germline V gene are ENHRY and SYGVKD. The CDR3 DNA is TGTGCCATCAGTGGGACAGGGCGGGATAATTCACCCCTCCACTTT. Protein: CAISGTGRDNSPLHF.

The V gene is TRBV11-3, the J gene TRBJ1-1; 8 nucleotides line up with TRBD1. J gave up 4 bases and V 5 bases, and 0 bases lay outside the gene matches. This CDR3 region has 12 residues. Germline CDR1 and CDR2: SGHNT and YENEEA. In DNA, the CDR3 is TGTGCCAGCAGCGGACAGGGCACTGAAGCTTTCTTT. Protein sequence: CASSGQGTEAFF.

A few counts support this clone. The chain links TRBV7-9 to TRBJ2-2, with D possibly TRBD1 on 6 matching bases. Trimming shortened V by 5 bases and J by 5 bases, and 18 bases separated the two germline ends. The germline gives CDR1 SEHNR, CDR2 FQNEAQ (reference sequence). The CDR3 consists of 16 residues. As DNA, the CDR3 is TGTGCCAGCAGCCAGCAAAAGGGGGTCGGGACCGGGGAGCTGTTTTTT. Translated: CASSQQKGVGTGELFF.